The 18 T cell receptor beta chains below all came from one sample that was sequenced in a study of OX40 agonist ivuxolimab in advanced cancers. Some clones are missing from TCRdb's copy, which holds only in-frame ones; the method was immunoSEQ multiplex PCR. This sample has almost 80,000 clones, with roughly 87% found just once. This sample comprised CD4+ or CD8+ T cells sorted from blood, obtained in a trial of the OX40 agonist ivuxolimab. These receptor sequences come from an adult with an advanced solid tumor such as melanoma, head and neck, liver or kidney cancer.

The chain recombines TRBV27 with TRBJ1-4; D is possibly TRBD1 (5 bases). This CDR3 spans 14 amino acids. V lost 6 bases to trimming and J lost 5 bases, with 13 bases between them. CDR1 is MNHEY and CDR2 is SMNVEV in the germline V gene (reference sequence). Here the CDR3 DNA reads TGTGCCAGCAGGAGGTGGGGGGTAAATGAAAAACTGTTTTTT. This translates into CASRRWGVNEKLFF.

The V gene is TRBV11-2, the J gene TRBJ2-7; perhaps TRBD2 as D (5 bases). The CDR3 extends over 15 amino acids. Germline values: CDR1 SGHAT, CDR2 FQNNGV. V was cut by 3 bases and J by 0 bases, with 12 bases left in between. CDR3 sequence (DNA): TGTGCCAGCAGCTTCGGCGGGCCCAGCTCCTACGAGCAGTACTTC. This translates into CASSFGGPSSYEQYF.

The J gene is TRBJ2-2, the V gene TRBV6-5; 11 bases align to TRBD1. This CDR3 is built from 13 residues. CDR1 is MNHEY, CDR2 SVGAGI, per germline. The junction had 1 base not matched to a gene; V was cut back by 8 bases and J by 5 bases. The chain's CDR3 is CASRDRGTGELFF. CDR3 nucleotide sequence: TGTGCCAGCCGGGACAGGGGGACCGGGGAGCTGTTTTTT.

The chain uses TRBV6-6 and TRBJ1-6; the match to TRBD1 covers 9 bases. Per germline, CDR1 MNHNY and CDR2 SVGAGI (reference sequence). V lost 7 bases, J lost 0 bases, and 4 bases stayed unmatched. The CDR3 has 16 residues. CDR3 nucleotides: TGTGCCAGCAAACCGGGACAGGGCTCCTATAATTCACCCCTCCACTTT. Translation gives CASKPGQGSYNSPLHF.

The chain's CDR3 is CASSFTGATEAFF. CDR3 DNA: TGCGCCAGCAGCTTTACAGGGGCCACTGAAGCTTTCTTT. The chain uses TRBV5-1 and TRBJ1-1; 7 nucleotides agree with TRBD1. The CDR3 is 13 residues long. Germline V CDR1 and CDR2: SGHRS, YFSETQ. V lost 2 bases, J lost 4 bases, and 2 bases stayed unmatched.

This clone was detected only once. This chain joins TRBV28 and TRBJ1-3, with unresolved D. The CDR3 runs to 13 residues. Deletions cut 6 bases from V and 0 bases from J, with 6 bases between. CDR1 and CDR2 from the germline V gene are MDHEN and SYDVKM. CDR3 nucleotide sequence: TGTGCCAGCAGGAGGAACTCTGGAAACACCATATATTTT. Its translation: CASRRNSGNTIYF.

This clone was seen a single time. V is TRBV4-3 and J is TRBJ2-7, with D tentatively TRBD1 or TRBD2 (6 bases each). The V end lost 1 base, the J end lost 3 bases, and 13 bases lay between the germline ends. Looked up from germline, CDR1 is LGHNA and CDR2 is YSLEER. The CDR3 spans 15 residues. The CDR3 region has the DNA TGCGCCAGCAGCCAAGGAGGTGGGGGGCTCTACGAGCAGTACTTC. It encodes CASSQGGGGLYEQYF.

In DNA form, the CDR3 reads TGTGCCAGCAGTGAAGCTAGCGGGAGAAATGAGCAGTTCTTC. Encoded protein: CASSEASGRNEQFF. The chain couples TRBV2 to TRBJ2-1; the match to TRBD2 covers 9 bases. CDR1 and CDR2 from the germline V gene are SNHLY and FYNNEI. The CDR3 totals 14 residues. With 0 bases clipped from V and 7 bases from J, the junction kept 1 base outside the gene matches. Together with reference TRBV2 and TRBJ2-1, the CDR3 gives the full variable domain: EPEVTQTPSHQVTQMGQEVILRCVPISNHLYFYWYRQILGQKVEFLVSFYNNEISEKSEIFDDQFSVERPDGSNFTLKIRSTKLEDSAMYFCASSEASGRNEQFFGPGTRLTVL.

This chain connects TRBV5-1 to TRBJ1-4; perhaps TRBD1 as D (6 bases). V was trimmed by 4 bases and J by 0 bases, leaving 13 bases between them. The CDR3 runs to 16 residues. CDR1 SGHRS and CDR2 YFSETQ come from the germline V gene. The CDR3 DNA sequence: TGCGCCAGCAGCGAGGGGACACTAACAACTAATGAAAAACTGTTTTTT. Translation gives CASSEGTLTTNEKLFF.

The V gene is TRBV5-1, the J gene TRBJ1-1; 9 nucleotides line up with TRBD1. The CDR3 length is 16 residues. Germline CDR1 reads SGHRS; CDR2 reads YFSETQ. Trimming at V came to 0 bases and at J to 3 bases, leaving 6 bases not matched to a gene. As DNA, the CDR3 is TGCGCCAGCAGCTTGGGGACAGGGGCCCAGGACACTGAAGCTTTCTTT. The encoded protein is CASSLGTGAQDTEAFF.

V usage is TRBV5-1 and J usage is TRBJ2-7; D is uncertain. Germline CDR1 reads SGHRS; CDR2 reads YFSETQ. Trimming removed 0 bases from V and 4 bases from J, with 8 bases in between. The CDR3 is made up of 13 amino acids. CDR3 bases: TGCGCCAGCAGCTTGGACAGAAAGTACGAGCAGTACTTC. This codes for CASSLDRKYEQYF. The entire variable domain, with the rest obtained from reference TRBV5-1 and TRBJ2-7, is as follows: KAGVTQTPRYLIKTRGQQVTLSCSPISGHRSVSWYQQTPGQGLQFLFEYFSETQRNKGNFPGRFSGRQFSNSRSEMNVSTLELGDSALYLCASSLDRKYEQYFGPGTRLTVT.

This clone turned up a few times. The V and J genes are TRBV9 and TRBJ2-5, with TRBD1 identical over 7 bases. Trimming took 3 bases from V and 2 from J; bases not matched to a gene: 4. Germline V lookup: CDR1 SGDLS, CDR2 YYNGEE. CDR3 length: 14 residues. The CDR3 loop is CASSGGTAQETQYF. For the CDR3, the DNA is TGTGCCAGCAGCGGAGGGACAGCTCAAGAGACCCAGTACTTC. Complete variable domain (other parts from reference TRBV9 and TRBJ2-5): DSGVTQTPKHLITATGQRVTLRCSPRSGDLSVYWYQQSLDQGLQFLIQYYNGEERAKGNILERFSAQQFPDLHSELNLSSLELGDSALYFCASSGGTAQETQYFGPGTRLLVL.

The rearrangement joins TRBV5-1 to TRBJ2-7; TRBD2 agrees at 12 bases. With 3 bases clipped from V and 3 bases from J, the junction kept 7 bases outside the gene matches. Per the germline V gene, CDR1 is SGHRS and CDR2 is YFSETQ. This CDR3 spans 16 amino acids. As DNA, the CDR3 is TGCGCCAGCAGCTCCTACCGGACTAGCGGGAACTACGAGCAGTACTTC. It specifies CASSSYRTSGNYEQYF.

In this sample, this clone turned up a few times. The CDR3 DNA follows: TGCGCCAGCAGCCAAGACCTAAGCAATCAGCCCCAGCATTTT. This translates into CASSQDLSNQPQHF. The chain links TRBV4-1 to TRBJ1-5; D remains unclear. CDR1 MGHRA and CDR2 YSYEKL come from the germline V gene. The CDR3 length is 14 residues. Between the trimmed V and J ends, which lost 0 bases and 1 base, there was a span of 4 bases.

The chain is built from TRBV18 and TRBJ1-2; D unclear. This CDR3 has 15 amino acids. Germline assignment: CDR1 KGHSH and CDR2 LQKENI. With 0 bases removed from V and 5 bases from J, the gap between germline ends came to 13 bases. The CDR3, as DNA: TGTGCCAGCTCACCACCGGGAATGGGCATTTATGGCTACACCTTC. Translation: CASSPPGMGIYGYTF.

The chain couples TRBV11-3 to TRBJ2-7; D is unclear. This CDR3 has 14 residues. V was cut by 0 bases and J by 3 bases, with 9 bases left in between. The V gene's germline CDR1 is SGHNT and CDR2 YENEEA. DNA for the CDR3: TGTGCCAGCAGCTTAGATGGGGTGGGCTACGAGCAGTACTTC. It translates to CASSLDGVGYEQYF.

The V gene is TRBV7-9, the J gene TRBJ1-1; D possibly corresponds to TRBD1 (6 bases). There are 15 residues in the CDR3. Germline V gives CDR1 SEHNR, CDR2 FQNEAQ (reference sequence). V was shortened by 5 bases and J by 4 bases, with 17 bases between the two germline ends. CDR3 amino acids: CASSPGTLRGTEAFF. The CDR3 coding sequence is TGTGCCAGCAGCCCTGGGACACTCCGGGGCACTGAAGCTTTCTTT. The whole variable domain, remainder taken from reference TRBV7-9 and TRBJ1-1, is DTGVSQNPRHKITKRGQNVTFRCDPISEHNRLYWYRQTLGQGPEFLTYFQNEAQLEKSRLLSDRFSAERPKGSFSTLEIQRTEQGDSAMYLCASSPGTLRGTEAFFGQGTRLTVV.

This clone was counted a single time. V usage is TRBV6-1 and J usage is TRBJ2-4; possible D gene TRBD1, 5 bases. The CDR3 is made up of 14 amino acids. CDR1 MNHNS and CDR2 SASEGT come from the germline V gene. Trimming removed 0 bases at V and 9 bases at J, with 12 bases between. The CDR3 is CASSEAGTGLIQYF. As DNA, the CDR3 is TGTGCCAGCAGTGAAGCGGGCACAGGCCTCATTCAGTACTTC.